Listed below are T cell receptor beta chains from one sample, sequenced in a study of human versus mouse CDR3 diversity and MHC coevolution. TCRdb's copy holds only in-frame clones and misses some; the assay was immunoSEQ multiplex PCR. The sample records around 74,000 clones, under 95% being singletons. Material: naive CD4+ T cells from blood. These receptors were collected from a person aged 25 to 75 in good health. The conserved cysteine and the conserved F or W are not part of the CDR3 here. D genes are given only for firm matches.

ASSMPQGWTGELF	13	TRBV19	NA
AWSVSQGNTEAF	12	TRBV30	NA
ASSPQEGQTGREQY	14	TRBV18	NA
AIKTGGAENSPLH	13	TRBV10-3	NA
ASSLGLAGGQEELF	14	TRBV5-4	TRBD2
ASSGTGLYGYT	11	TRBV6-1	TRBD1
ASSTTSGTFREDYNEQF	17	TRBV27	TRBD2
ASSTGEVGNQPQH	13	TRBV28	TRBD1
SVENSGTQNTEAF	13	TRBV29-1	NA
ASSIGARGGDQPQH	14	TRBV28	TRBD1
ASSVGASGGSTDTQY	15	TRBV9	TRBD2
SATIAYEQY	9	TRBV20-1	NA
ASSDRWEGGTSVGEQY	16	TRBV6-4	NA
ASSLYLAGGTDTQY	14	TRBV5-4	TRBD2
ASSKASGEQYQETQY	15	TRBV19	TRBD2
ASSPLLAGGVIYNEQF	16	TRBV14	TRBD2
ASRWDRGYEQY	11	TRBV6-5	TRBD1
AISDFGSVYNSPLH	14	TRBV10-3	NA
ASSQVGRVGQPQH	13	TRBV4-1	NA
ASNLVGGQGRTTGELF	16	TRBV19	TRBD1
ASKGTARYT	9	TRBV2	TRBD1
AWSVSWVLGGSSYNEQF	17	TRBV30	NA